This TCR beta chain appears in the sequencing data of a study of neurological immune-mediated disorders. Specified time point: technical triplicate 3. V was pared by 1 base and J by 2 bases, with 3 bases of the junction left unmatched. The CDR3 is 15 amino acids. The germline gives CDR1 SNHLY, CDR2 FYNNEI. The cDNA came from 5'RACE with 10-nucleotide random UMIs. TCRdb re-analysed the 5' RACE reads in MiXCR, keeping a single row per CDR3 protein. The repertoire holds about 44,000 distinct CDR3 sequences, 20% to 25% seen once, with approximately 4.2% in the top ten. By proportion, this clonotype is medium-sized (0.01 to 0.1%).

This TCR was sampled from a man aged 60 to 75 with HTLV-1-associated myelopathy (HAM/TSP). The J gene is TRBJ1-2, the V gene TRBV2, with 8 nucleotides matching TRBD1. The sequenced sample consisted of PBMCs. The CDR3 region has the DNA TGTGCCAGCAGTGAAGGGGGACAGGCAAACTATGGCTACACCTTC. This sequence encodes CASSEGGQANYGYTF.